This T cell receptor beta chain is drawn from a study of blood T cells in healthy people across ages. At the level of the study: With template switching, about one barcoded beta molecule was captured per two T cells.

Per sample, extraction of total RNA gave at least 5.5 micrograms in every case. With a J-beta primer mix and a sample-barcoded 5' primer, a second PCR ran about 7 to 11 cycles. TCRdb reprocessed the 5' RACE reads via MiXCR and lists one record per CDR3 protein. Among approximately 690,000 distinct CDR3 sequences listed, around 54% were seen once. Germline loops: CDR1 MDHEN, CDR2 SYDVKM. The CDR3 contains 11 residues. V is TRBV28 and J is TRBJ2-5; possible D gene TRBD1, 6 bases. The better agreement between TRBJ2-7 and the DNA end casts doubt on the J call. This receptor was obtained from a man in his 60s in good health. The sample taken for sequencing was blood. The chain's CDR3 is CASSKGVEQYF. The CDR3 nucleotides are TGTGCCAGCAGTAAGGGGGTCGAGCAGTACTTC.